Listed here are 5 T cell receptor beta chains from one sample, sequenced in a study of CD8+ T cells in alopecia areata. The treatment: oral pan-JAK inhibitor, 5-10 mg twice daily. RNA was extracted and reverse transcribed into cDNA as the sequencing template. Data came from immunoSEQ multiplex PCR; TCRdb stores just in-frame clones and leaves some out. The data show a few hundred thousand clones, with 35% to 45% seen just once and 0.48% held by the top ten. This specimen was CD4+ T cells sorted from blood, taken at approximately week 31, from a patient treated with tofacitinib. These receptors originate from a human donor with alopecia areata.

The chain couples TRBV7-9 to TRBJ2-1; D is possibly TRBD1 (6 bases). CDR1 SEHNR and CDR2 FQNEAQ come from the germline V gene (reference sequence). The V end lost 5 bases, the J end lost 4 bases, and 24 bases lay between the germline ends. The CDR3 spans 18 residues. CDR3 DNA sequence: TGTGCCAGCAGCCCGACAGGTGAACCCCTTACTTTTTACAATGAGCAGTTCTTC. Translating gives CASSPTGEPLTFYNEQFF.

Points on this clone: This CDR3 is also generated by other DNA sequences in the sample. The CDR3 sequence: CSVETGAYEQYF. CDR3 DNA: TGCAGCGTTGAGACCGGTGCCTACGAGCAGTACTTC. V is TRBV29-1 and J is TRBJ2-7, with unresolved D. The CDR3 consists of 12 residues. Germline values: CDR1 SQVTM, CDR2 ANQGSEA. Deletions cut 3 bases from V and 2 bases from J, with 8 bases between.

V usage is TRBV30 and J usage is TRBJ1-2; 10 bases map to TRBD1. CDR1 is GTSNPN and CDR2 is SVGIG in the germline V gene (reference sequence). This CDR3 contains 15 residues. Unmatched junction bases numbered 7, after V lost 1 base and J lost 5 bases. In DNA, the CDR3 is TGTGCCTGGAGTGGTCCCGGGACAGGGGCTTATGGCTACACCTTC. The encoded protein is CAWSGPGTGAYGYTF.

This clone was counted between two and nine times. This sequence joins TRBV10-2 and TRBJ1-5, with a tentative D call TRBD1 (6 bases). From germline, CDR1 is WSHSY and CDR2 SAAADI. CDR3 length: 15 amino acids. V dropped 4 bases and J dropped 9 bases, with 19 bases sitting between them. The CDR3 is CASSVRGQPYAPQHF. CDR3 sequence (DNA): TGCGCCAGCAGTGTGCGAGGACAGCCGTATGCGCCCCAGCATTTT.

V is TRBV27 and J is TRBJ2-3; TRBD2 aligns across 9 bases. V lost 6 bases and J lost 6; bases outside the gene matches: 10. Germline V gene data show CDR1 as MNHEY and CDR2 as SMNVEV (reference sequence). CDR3 length equals 15 residues. The CDR3 reads CASRQLAGGKDTQYF. As DNA, the CDR3 is TGTGCCAGCAGACAATTGGCGGGGGGGAAGGATACGCAGTATTTT.